This T cell receptor beta chain was sequenced during a study of T cells expressing NK-cell markers (dated by TCRdb to about 2020). Describing the broader study: Three sorted T-cell subsets (CD3+CD56+NKG2C+, CD3+CD56+NKG2C- and CD3+CD56-NKG2C+) from under 10 donors had their TCR beta-chain repertoires profiled. Among the eight sequenced donors, seven were HCMV-seropositive and one was HCMV-seronegative. The study sequenced eight donors, all healthy volunteers chosen at random: three men and five women. The libraries were sequenced on Illumina HiSeq 2000/2500, MiSeq or NextSeq, producing 2 x 150 bp reads. Overall study outcomes, separate from this receptor: Whether the expanded NKG2C-expressing T cell clones were specific for HCMV antigens was left unclear. In a handful of donors, the dominant CD3+CD56+NKG2C+ clonotypes were found to rank among the top 10 CD8+ clonotypes and to make up 1.0-7.0% of CD8+ T cells. Those dominant clonotypes were again the most abundant among CD3+CD56-NKG2C+ cells in several donors, at about 28.3-65%.

HCMV-specific IgG was detected in serum with a commercial ELISA kit to determine HCMV serostatus. Peripheral blood mononuclear cells were isolated from blood by Ficoll density gradient centrifugation. The CDR3 covers 13 residues, taking in both the cysteine and the phenylalanine. The DNA sequence is not available. Reading the germline V gene gives CDR1 MNHNS and CDR2 SASEGT. The listed sequencing device is Illumina HiSeq 2000. TCR beta cDNA libraries were made by 5'RACE template switching that added a universal primer site and unique molecular identifiers. Synthesis of cDNA was primed from the TCR beta constant segment and was followed by two consecutive PCR amplification steps. In the authors' own workflow: MIGEC was used to demultiplex reads and group reads by UMI, and MiTCR was used to assemble and quantify clonotypes. To exclude erroneous sequences, only TCR cDNA sequences supported by at least two reads were retained. The tcR package was used for downstream repertoire analysis, and clonotypes were matched between fractions using CDR3 nucleotide sequence together with V segment. VDJmatch was used to annotate antigen specificity against VDJdb, with one amino acid substitution in CDR3 allowed. After the reads were reprocessed by TCRdb, one entry was made per CDR3 protein sequence, with no DNA. In this record, the V and J calls reflect TCRdb's handling and not the investigators' own analysis. The sample's clone listing holds 150,000 to 200,000 distinct CDR3 sequences. Clones ranked in the top ten supply less than 20% of the sample.

Turning to this clonotype: The target of this receptor is not known.

The chain is encoded by TRBV6-1 joined to TRBJ2-7; the D call of TRBD1 rests on TCRdb alone, since no DNA is present to check it. The receptor's source is a woman between 18 and 70 years old in good health. The sequenced sample was blood T cells: a sorted CD56 or NKG2C T cell subset, CD4+ or CD8+ T cells, or bulk PBMC T cells (not recorded which). The CDR3 corresponds to CASSFYGGAEQYF.